This passage covers 20 T cell receptor beta chains from one sample sequenced in a study of CD8 T cells in ankylosing spondylitis. Study-level findings and limits: A motif of 7 or 8 highly homologous TCR beta variants was seen as apparently characteristic of ankylosing spondylitis blood.

TCRdb re-called the 5' RACE reads with MiXCR, one entry per CDR3 protein. This sample carries 700,000 or so distinct CDR3 sequences, around 19% of them seen once, and the ten largest clones take around 19%. These receptors have no identified antigens. The sequencing sample was made of blood, either unsorted or a sorted T cell fraction (not recorded which). Receptors were obtained from a male donor with ankylosing spondylitis.

This clonotype was seen a handful of times. The chain recombines TRBV7-9 with TRBJ1-1; the D gene is possibly TRBD1 (5 bases). CDR3 length equals 16 residues. The V end lost 4 bases, the J end lost 1 base, and 16 bases lay between the germline ends. CDR1 is SEHNR, CDR2 FQNEAQ, per germline (reference sequence). The DNA for the CDR3 is TGTGCCAGCAGCTCGACAATCGGGACGGGGAACACTGAAGCTTTCTTT. Protein product: CASSSTIGTGNTEAFF.

The chain links TRBV24-1 to TRBJ2-7, with D uncertain. The CDR3 is 11 amino acids. V was shortened by 4 bases and J by 6 bases, with 6 bases between the two germline ends. Germline assignment: CDR1 KGHDR and CDR2 SFDVKD. The CDR3 here is CATSDFGEQYF. The CDR3 DNA sequence: TGTGCCACCAGTGACTTTGGCGAGCAGTACTTC.

This clonotype was found once. CDR3 sequence (DNA): TGTGCCACCAGCAGAGATCGCAGGGAGGATGAGCAGTTCTTC. Translating it yields CATSRDRREDEQFF. The chain recombines TRBV15 with TRBJ2-1; maybe TRBD2 (6 bases). V dropped 0 bases and J dropped 8 bases, with 11 bases sitting between them. The CDR3 length is 14 residues. Germline V gene lookup returns CDR1 LNHNV and CDR2 YYDKDF (reference sequence).

This clonotype was seen a few times. The chain couples TRBV27 to TRBJ2-7, with TRBD1 identical over 9 bases. Germline-derived CDR1 and CDR2 are MNHEY and SMNVEV (reference sequence). The CDR3 is 17 amino acids. Trimming at V came to 6 bases and at J to 4 bases, leaving 16 bases not matched to a gene. CDR3 coding DNA: TGTGCCAGCAGAATCTCATACCCGGGACAGGGCGCTTACGAGCAGTACTTC. It translates to CASRISYPGQGAYEQYF.

The chain has TRBV2 and TRBJ2-1, with D perhaps matching TRBD2 (7 bases). V lost 8 bases to trimming and J lost 8 bases, with 16 bases between them. This CDR3 spans 13 amino acids. From germline, CDR1 is SNHLY and CDR2 FYNNEI. CDR3 in DNA: TGTGCCAGCCAACGGGGGGCCGGTGATGAGCAGTTCTTC. This gives the protein CASQRGAGDEQFF.

The chain is built from TRBV20-1 and TRBJ2-2; 9 nucleotides line up with TRBD1. Germline loops: CDR1 DFQATT, CDR2 SNEGSKA (reference sequence). The J segment lost 6 bases and the V segment lost 3 bases, leaving 8 bases of the junction unmatched. The CDR3 contains 15 residues. This chain's CDR3 is CSASTGTGSAGELFF. The DNA for the CDR3 is TGCAGTGCTAGTACCGGGACAGGGTCGGCCGGGGAGCTGTTTTTT.

This clonotype was recorded a few times. The chain combines TRBV7-7 with TRBJ2-5, with 15 bases identical to TRBD2. Germline CDR1 and CDR2: SSHAT and FNYEAQ (reference sequence). The CDR3 covers 17 residues. Germline trimming cut 3 bases from V and 2 bases from J; bases unmatched to any gene: 4. The CDR3 coding sequence is TGTGCCAGCAGCTTGGGACTAGCGGGAGGTATACAAGAGACCCAGTACTTC. Encoded protein: CASSLGLAGGIQETQYF. The full variable domain, its missing parts supplied by reference TRBV7-7 and TRBJ2-5, is GAGVSQSPRYKVTKRGQDVTLRCDPISSHATLYWYQQALGQGPEFLTYFNYEAQPDKSGLPSDRFSAERPEGSISTLTIQRTEQRDSAMYRCASSLGLAGGIQETQYFGPGTRLLVL.

This clonotype has at least ten counts. The chain has TRBV10-3 and TRBJ2-1, with a tentative D call TRBD1 (6 bases). Germline-derived CDR1 and CDR2 are ENHRY and SYGVKD. The CDR3 length is 15 residues. V lost 2 bases, J lost 5 bases, and 13 bases lay in between. CDR3 bases: TGTGCCATCAGTGAGCCGGCACAGGGTAACAATGAGCAGTTCTTC. Its protein product is CAISEPAQGNNEQFF.

The chain uses TRBV7-8 and TRBJ1-4, with D possibly TRBD1 on 5 matching bases. Trimming removed 1 base at V and 8 bases at J, with 17 bases between. This CDR3 is built from 16 residues. Germline CDR1 is SGHVS and CDR2 is FQNEAQ. CDR3 sequence (DNA): TGTGCCAGCAGCTTAGGGAGCGGGGCAGGGAGAGAAAAACTGTTTTTT. It specifies CASSLGSGAGREKLFF.

This chain connects TRBV12-3 or TRBV12-4 to TRBJ2-1; 12 bases are a match to TRBD2. The trim removed 6 bases at V and 9 bases at J, leaving 12 bases unmatched. This CDR3 region has 16 residues. This CDR3 reads CASSRGASGRVGEQFF. CDR3 DNA sequence: TGTGCCAGCAGCCGCGGGGCTAGCGGGAGGGTCGGTGAGCAGTTCTTC.

A few counts support this clonotype. The V call is TRBV7-9, the J call TRBJ1-1, with D possibly TRBD1 on 6 matching bases. CDR1 and CDR2 (germline): SEHNR, FQNEAQ (reference sequence). The CDR3 extends over 13 amino acids. V lost 8 bases, J lost 3 bases, and 13 bases lay in between. The CDR3 nucleotides read TGTGCCAGCGGGGAGGGGGGGTACACTGAAGCTTTCTTT. Protein sequence: CASGEGGYTEAFF.

A few counts support this clonotype. The V call is TRBV12-3 or TRBV12-4, the J call TRBJ2-1, with 7 bases aligning to TRBD1. The CDR3 has 16 amino acids. The V segment lost 3 bases and the J segment 6 bases; nucleotides outside the gene matches: 11. CDR3 nucleotides: TGTGCCAGCAGTTTCCCCCTCACAGGGGTCAGCAATGAGCAGTTCTTC. Translated, it gives CASSFPLTGVSNEQFF.

The J gene is TRBJ2-7, the V gene TRBV6-1, with no clear D. The CDR3 length is 14 residues. Germline V lookup: CDR1 MNHNS, CDR2 SASEGT. V lost 2 bases and J lost 2, with 10 bases in between. The CDR3 bases are TGTGCCAGCAGTGAACCCCTCCCGCCCTACGAGCAGTACTTC. Residues: CASSEPLPPYEQYF.

This chain connects TRBV12-3 or TRBV12-4 to TRBJ1-1, with a possible D match to TRBD1 (5 bases). V lost 3 bases and J 8 bases, leaving 7 bases between the germline ends. This CDR3 has 11 amino acids. The CDR3 nucleotides read TGTGCCAGCAGTTTGACAGTAGAAGCTTTCTTT. This gives the protein CASSLTVEAFF.

This clonotype was seen a handful of times. The V and J genes are TRBV6-4 and TRBJ1-1; 9 bases agree with TRBD1. This CDR3 comprises 17 residues. With 0 bases clipped from V and 0 bases from J, the junction kept 5 bases outside the gene matches. Germline V CDR1 and CDR2: MRHNA, SNTAGT. The CDR3 DNA is TGTGCCAGCAGTGACTCCGGGACAGGGATCATGAACACTGAAGCTTTCTTT. Encoded protein: CASSDSGTGIMNTEAFF.

This clonotype was counted between two and nine times. The chain recombines TRBV29-1 with TRBJ2-5; tentatively, D is TRBD2 (5 bases). Germline CDR1 and CDR2: SQVTM and ANQGSEA. The CDR3 consists of 13 residues. Between the trimmed V and J ends, which lost 3 bases and 1 base, there was a span of 9 bases. As DNA, the CDR3 is TGCAGCGTTGAGCTAGCCGGCCAAGAGACCCAGTACTTC. It translates to CSVELAGQETQYF.

The V gene is TRBV5-5, the J gene TRBJ2-7; D is undetermined. V was pared by 2 bases and J by 3 bases, with 12 bases between. The length of the CDR3 is 14 residues. Germline CDR1 SGHKS, CDR2 YYEKEE (reference sequence). The CDR3 sequence: CASSFLLGNYEQYF. In nucleotides, the CDR3 is TGTGCCAGCAGCTTCCTTTTAGGTAACTACGAGCAGTACTTC.

This clonotype came up a few times. V is TRBV6-5 and J is TRBJ1-5; 10 bases are shared with TRBD1. Germline V gives CDR1 MNHEY, CDR2 SVGAGI. V was clipped by 4 bases and J by 4 bases; unmatched bases: 10. The CDR3 sequence is 17 residues long. Written as DNA, the CDR3 is TGTGCCAGCAGTTCGCCAGGGGGACAGGGGCCTAATCAGCCCCAGCATTTT. As protein: CASSSPGGQGPNQPQHF.

A few counts support this clonotype. The rearrangement joins TRBV4-1 to TRBJ1-5; D might be TRBD1 (5 bases). Germline CDR1 reads MGHRA; CDR2 reads YSYEKL. Trimming stripped 1 base from V and 7 bases from J, with 20 bases between. This CDR3 comprises 17 residues. CDR3: CASSQVGGLFDGQPQHF. CDR3 sequence (DNA): TGCGCCAGCAGCCAAGTTGGGGGTCTATTCGACGGGCAGCCCCAGCATTTT.

The sample holds a few counts of this clonotype. The chain's CDR3 is CASSTGGTSGRETQYF. CDR3 coding DNA: TGCGCCAGCAGCACTGGTGGGACTAGCGGGAGGGAGACCCAGTACTTC. V is TRBV5-1 and J is TRBJ2-5, with 15 bases fitting TRBD2. The CDR3 has 16 residues. Germline V gene lookup returns CDR1 SGHRS and CDR2 YFSETQ. With V trimmed by 4 bases and J by 5 bases, 6 bases remained unmatched. Combining the CDR3 with reference TRBV5-1 and TRBJ2-5 gives the whole variable domain KAGVTQTPRYLIKTRGQQVTLSCSPISGHRSVSWYQQTPGQGLQFLFEYFSETQRNKGNFPGRFSGRQFSNSRSEMNVSTLELGDSALYLCASSTGGTSGRETQYFGPGTRLLVL.